Below are 21 T cell receptor beta chains sequenced from a single sample in a study of CD4+ T cells in melanoma. Profiling relied on immunoSEQ multiplex PCR, and the TCRdb table lists in-frame clones only, not all of them. The table includes more than 8,500 clones, about 70% detected once. The sequenced sample was peripheral blood. All receptors come from a human donor with melanoma.

V is TRBV5-6 and J is TRBJ1-2; D remains unclear. The CDR3 is made up of 12 amino acids. The V gene lost 4 bases and the J gene lost 4 bases, with 8 bases spanning the gap. Looked up from germline, CDR1 is SGHDT and CDR2 is YYEEEE. This CDR3 is CASSVEGYGYTF. The CDR3 coding sequence is TGTGCCAGCAGCGTCGAGGGCTATGGCTACACCTTC.

This chain connects TRBV11-3 to TRBJ2-7; 7 nucleotides align to TRBD1. Germline CDR1 and CDR2: SGHNT and YENEEA. The V gene end was trimmed by 5 bases and the J gene end by 6 bases; junction bases not matched to a gene: 4. This CDR3 spans 12 amino acids. Written as DNA, the CDR3 is TGTGCCAGCAGCCTCACAGGGGCCGAGCAGTACTTC. Its translation: CASSLTGAEQYF.

In its sample, this clone is medium-sized. The sample contains more than one DNA sequence encoding this CDR3. For the CDR3, the DNA is TGCGCCAGCAGCCAAGACAGTTCCCTCTCCTACGAGCAGTACTTC. Translating gives CASSQDSSLSYEQYF. The chain recombines TRBV4-3 with TRBJ2-7, with D hard to call. Trimming shortened V by 0 bases and J by 0 bases, and 9 bases separated the two germline ends. This CDR3 region has 15 residues. Germline CDR1 LGHNA, CDR2 YSLEER.

The J gene is TRBJ1-4, the V gene TRBV28, with no clear D. CDR1 MDHEN and CDR2 SYDVKM come from the germline V gene. The CDR3 is 16 residues long. V was shortened by 4 bases and J by 2 bases, with 14 bases between the two germline ends. CDR3: CASSSPGGATNEKLFF. The CDR3 DNA reads as TGTGCCAGCAGTTCCCCAGGTGGAGCCACTAATGAAAAACTGTTTTTT.

This clone was seen only a few times. The V gene is TRBV30, the J gene TRBJ1-2; D is possibly TRBD1 (6 bases). With 1 base removed from V and 7 bases from J, the gap between germline ends came to 16 bases. The CDR3 is 14 residues long. Germline V gene sequence: CDR1 GTSNPN, CDR2 SVGIG (reference sequence). CDR3 DNA sequence: TGTGCCTGGAGTGGTATCGTGGGGGGCCGTGGCTACACCTTC. Amino acids: CAWSGIVGGRGYTF.

The chain employs TRBV6-1 and TRBJ1-4; D not certain. V gave up 2 bases and J gave up 12 bases, with 16 bases separating them. The CDR3 covers 14 residues. CDR1 MNHNS and CDR2 SASEGT come from the germline V gene. The CDR3 DNA follows: TGTGCCAGCAGTGAAAGCCGGCGGGCCGGTGAACTGTTTTTT. Its protein product is CASSESRRAGELFF.

CDR3 in DNA: TGTGCCAGCCCGGGGGGTCCATGGATCTCACCCCTCCACTTT. Translated: CASPGGPWISPLHF. The rearrangement uses TRBV21-1 and TRBJ1-6. TRBV21-1 has pseudogene status. The CDR3 length is 14 residues.

The J gene is TRBJ2-3, the V gene TRBV4-1; D gene ambiguous. Per germline, CDR1 MGHRA and CDR2 YSYEKL. This CDR3 contains 14 residues. V was shortened by 3 bases and J by 1 base, with 8 bases between the two germline ends. CDR3 in amino acids: CASSQGPGTDTQYF. CDR3 bases: TGCGCCAGCAGCCAGGGCCCGGGCACAGATACGCAGTATTTT.

This clone was recorded only once. This rearrangement joins TRBV19 to TRBJ1-2; D is ambiguous. V was clipped by 7 bases and J by 0 bases, with 12 bases between them. CDR3 length equals 14 residues. Germline-derived CDR1 and CDR2 are LNHDA and SQIVND (reference sequence). This CDR3 reads CASKNQASNYGYTF. The DNA of the CDR3 is TGTGCCAGTAAAAACCAGGCCTCTAACTATGGCTACACCTTC.

The rearrangement uses TRBV9 and TRBJ2-2, with 7 bases that match TRBD2. The V gene's germline CDR1 is SGDLS and CDR2 YYNGEE. CDR3 size: 17 residues. V trimming: 4 bases; J trimming: 3 bases; junction bases outside the gene matches: 12. CDR3 coding DNA: TGTGCCAGCAGCTCTCGCGCGGGGGTTGGAGACACCGGGGAGCTGTTTTTT. This codes for CASSSRAGVGDTGELFF.

This chain joins TRBV7-8 and TRBJ1-1; D ambiguous. The CDR3 runs to 13 residues. Trimming removed 1 base from V and 1 base from J, with 4 bases in between. The germline V gene has CDR1 SGHVS and CDR2 FQNEAQ. CDR3 sequence reads: CASSLDTNTEAFF. CDR3 nucleotides: TGTGCCAGCAGCTTAGACACGAACACTGAAGCTTTCTTT.

CDR3 residues: CASNLRVPNTGELFF. CDR3 in DNA: TGTGCCAGCAACCTTAGAGTACCGAACACCGGGGAGCTGTTTTTT. The chain uses TRBV11-1 and TRBJ2-2; no clear D gene. The V gene lost 7 bases and the J gene lost 0 bases, with 12 bases spanning the gap. The CDR3 is made up of 15 amino acids. The germline CDR1 and CDR2 sequences are SGHAT and FQDESV (reference sequence).

This clone was counted a single time. The V call is TRBV10-3, the J call TRBJ2-5, with 14 bases lining up with TRBD2. The V gene's germline CDR1 is ENHRY and CDR2 SYGVKD. There are 15 residues in the CDR3. Trimming at V came to 7 bases and at J to 5 bases, leaving 6 bases not matched to a gene. CDR3 sequence reads: CAITSGLAGVETQYF. Written as DNA, the CDR3 is TGTGCCATCACATCGGGACTAGCGGGGGTTGAGACCCAGTACTTC.

This chain connects TRBV6-1 to TRBJ1-6, with D perhaps TRBD1 (6 bases). This CDR3 has 11 amino acids. The germline V and J ends were trimmed by 4 bases and 13 bases, with 8 bases remaining between them. The germline V gene encodes CDR1 MNHNS and CDR2 SASEGT. CDR3 loop: CASSAGAPLHF. The CDR3 DNA reads as TGTGCCAGCAGTGCGGGGGCCCCCCTCCACTTT.

The J gene is TRBJ2-1, the V gene TRBV6-4, with 9 bases identical to TRBD2. V shed 5 bases and J 4 bases; nucleotides not matched to a gene: 6. The CDR3 contains 15 residues. From germline, CDR1 is MRHNA and CDR2 SNTAGT. The DNA for the CDR3 is TGTGCCAGCAGTTTAGAGACTAGCGGTTACAATGAGCAGTTCTTC. It is translated as CASSLETSGYNEQFF.

The V and J genes are TRBV7-8 and TRBJ2-3; no clear D. Germline CDR1 reads SGHVS; CDR2 reads FQNEAQ. V dropped 1 base and J dropped 10 bases, with 6 bases sitting between them. This CDR3 spans 11 amino acids. DNA for the CDR3: TGTGCCAGCAGCTTAGGCCACGCGCAGTATTTT. It codes for CASSLGHAQYF.

The table lists this clone with a few counts. The gene calls are TRBV28 and TRBJ1-2; D is uncertain. The germline V gene has CDR1 MDHEN and CDR2 SYDVKM. Deletions cut 5 bases from V and 1 base from J, with 11 bases between. The CDR3 is 14 amino acids. CDR3 nucleotides: TGTGCCAGCAGTCCCCTAGACCTTAACTATGGCTACACCTTC. As protein: CASSPLDLNYGYTF.

This chain joins TRBV5-1 and TRBJ2-2, with 7 bases matching TRBD1. Losses at the gene ends were 4 bases for V and 4 bases for J; bases not matched to a gene: 4. Germline-derived CDR1 and CDR2 are SGHRS and YFSETQ. The CDR3 spans 14 residues. The CDR3 spells CASSVRDSTGELFF. The CDR3, as DNA: TGCGCCAGCAGCGTCCGGGACAGCACCGGGGAGCTGTTTTTT.

The CDR3 DNA reads as TGTGCCAGTAAAGGAAGCGCAGGGGAAGATACGCAGTATTTT. Its protein product is CASKGSAGEDTQYF. This rearrangement joins TRBV19 to TRBJ2-3, with TRBD1 as a possible D gene (6 bases). Trimming shortened V by 7 bases and J by 5 bases, and 16 bases separated the two germline ends. CDR3 size: 14 residues. Germline CDR1 and CDR2: LNHDA and SQIVND (reference sequence).

This clone occurred once. The V call is TRBV19, the J call TRBJ2-7; D is possibly TRBD1 (6 bases). Trimming removed 5 bases from V and 0 bases from J, with 14 bases in between. Looked up from germline, CDR1 is LNHDA and CDR2 is SQIVND (reference sequence). The CDR3 extends over 15 amino acids. The CDR3 loop reads CASSRQRDNSYEQYF. The CDR3 DNA sequence: TGTGCCAGTAGTCGACAACGGGACAACTCCTACGAGCAGTACTTC.

The V and J genes are TRBV6-5 and TRBJ1-1; D is unresolved. The ends were cut back, 0 bases at V and 1 base at J, with 12 bases in the middle. The CDR3 is 16 residues long. Germline V gene data show CDR1 as MNHEY and CDR2 as SVGAGI. The CDR3 coding sequence is TGTGCCAGCAGTTACTCGATCAGCGGGCCGAACACTGAAGCTTTCTTT. Protein sequence: CASSYSISGPNTEAFF.